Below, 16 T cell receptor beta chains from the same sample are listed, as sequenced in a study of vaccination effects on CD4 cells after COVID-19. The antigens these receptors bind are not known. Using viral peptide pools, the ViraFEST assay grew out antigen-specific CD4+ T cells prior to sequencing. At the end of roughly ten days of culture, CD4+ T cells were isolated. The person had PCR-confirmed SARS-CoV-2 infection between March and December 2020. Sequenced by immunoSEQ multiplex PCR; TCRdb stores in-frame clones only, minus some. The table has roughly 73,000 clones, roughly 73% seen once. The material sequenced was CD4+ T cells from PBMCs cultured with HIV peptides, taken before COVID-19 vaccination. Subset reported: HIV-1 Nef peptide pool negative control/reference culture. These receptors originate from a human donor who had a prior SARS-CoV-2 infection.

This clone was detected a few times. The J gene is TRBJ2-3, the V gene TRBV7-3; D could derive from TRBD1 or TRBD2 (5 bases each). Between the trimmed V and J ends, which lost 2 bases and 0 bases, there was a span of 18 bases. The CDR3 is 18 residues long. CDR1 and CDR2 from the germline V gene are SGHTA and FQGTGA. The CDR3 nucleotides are TGTGCCAGCAGCTTATTACCGGGACCTGAGCATAGCACAGATACGCAGTATTTT. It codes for CASSLLPGPEHSTDTQYF.

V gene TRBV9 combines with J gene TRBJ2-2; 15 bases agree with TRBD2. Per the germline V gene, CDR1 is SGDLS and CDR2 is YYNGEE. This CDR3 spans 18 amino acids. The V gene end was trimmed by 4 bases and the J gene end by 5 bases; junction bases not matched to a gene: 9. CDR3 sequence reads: CASSLRTSGGAWTGELFF. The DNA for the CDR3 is TGTGCCAGCAGCTTAAGGACTAGCGGGGGGGCCTGGACCGGGGAGCTGTTTTTT.

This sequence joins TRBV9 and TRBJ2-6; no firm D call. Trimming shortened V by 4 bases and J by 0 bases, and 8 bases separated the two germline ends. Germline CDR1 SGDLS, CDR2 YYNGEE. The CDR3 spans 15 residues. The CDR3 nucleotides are TGTGCCAGCAGCAAAGCGACCTCTGGGGCCAACGTCCTGACTTTC. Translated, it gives CASSKATSGANVLTF.

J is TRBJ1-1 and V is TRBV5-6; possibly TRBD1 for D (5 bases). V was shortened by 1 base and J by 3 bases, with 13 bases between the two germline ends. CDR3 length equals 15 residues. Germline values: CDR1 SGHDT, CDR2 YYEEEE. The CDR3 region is CASSLNRQHYTEAFF. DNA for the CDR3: TGTGCCAGCAGCTTGAATCGACAGCACTACACTGAAGCTTTCTTT.

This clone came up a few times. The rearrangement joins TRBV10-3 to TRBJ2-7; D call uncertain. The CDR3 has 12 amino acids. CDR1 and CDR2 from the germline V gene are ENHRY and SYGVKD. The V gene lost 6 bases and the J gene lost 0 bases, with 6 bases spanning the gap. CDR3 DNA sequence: TGTGCCATCAGGACGCCCTCCTACGAGCAGTACTTC. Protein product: CAIRTPSYEQYF.

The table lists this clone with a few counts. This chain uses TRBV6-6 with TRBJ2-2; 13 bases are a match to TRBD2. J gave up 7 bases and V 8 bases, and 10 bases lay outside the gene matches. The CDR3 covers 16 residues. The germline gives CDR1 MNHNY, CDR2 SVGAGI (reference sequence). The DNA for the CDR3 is TGTGCCAGCGACTCGGGACTAGCGGGGCGGGGCGGGGAGCTGTTTTTT. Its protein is CASDSGLAGRGGELFF.

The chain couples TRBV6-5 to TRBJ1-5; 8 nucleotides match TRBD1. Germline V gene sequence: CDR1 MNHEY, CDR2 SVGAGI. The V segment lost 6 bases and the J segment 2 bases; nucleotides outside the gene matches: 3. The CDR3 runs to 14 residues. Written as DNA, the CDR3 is TGTGCCAGCAGCTTGGGACAGGGCAATCAGCCCCAGCATTTT. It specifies CASSLGQGNQPQHF.

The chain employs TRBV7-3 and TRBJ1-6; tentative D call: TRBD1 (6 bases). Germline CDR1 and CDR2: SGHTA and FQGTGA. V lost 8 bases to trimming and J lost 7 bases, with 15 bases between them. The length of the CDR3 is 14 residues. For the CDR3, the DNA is TGTGCCAGCTCAGAGGGACAATACAATTCACCCCTCCACTTT. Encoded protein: CASSEGQYNSPLHF.

This chain's CDR3 is CASSQDEGFNQPQHF. Written as DNA, the CDR3 is TGCGCCAGCAGCCAAGATGAGGGGTTCAATCAGCCCCAGCATTTT. The V and J genes are TRBV4-1 and TRBJ1-5; TRBD1 is a possible D gene (5 bases). The CDR3 has 15 amino acids. Germline-derived CDR1 and CDR2 are MGHRA and YSYEKL. V shed 0 bases and J shed 3 bases, with 9 bases lying between them.

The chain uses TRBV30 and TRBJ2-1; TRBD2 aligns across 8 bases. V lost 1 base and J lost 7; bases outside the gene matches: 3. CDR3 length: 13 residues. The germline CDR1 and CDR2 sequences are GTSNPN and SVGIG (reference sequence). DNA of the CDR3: TGTGCCTGGAGTGGACTAGCGAGAAATGAGCAGTTCTTC. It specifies CAWSGLARNEQFF. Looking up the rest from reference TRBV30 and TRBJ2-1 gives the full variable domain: SQTIHQWPATLVQPVGSPLSLECTVEGTSNPNLYWYRQAAGRGLQLLFYSVGIGQISSEVPQNLSASRPQDRQFILSSKKLLLSDSGFYLCAWSGLARNEQFFGPGTRLTVL.

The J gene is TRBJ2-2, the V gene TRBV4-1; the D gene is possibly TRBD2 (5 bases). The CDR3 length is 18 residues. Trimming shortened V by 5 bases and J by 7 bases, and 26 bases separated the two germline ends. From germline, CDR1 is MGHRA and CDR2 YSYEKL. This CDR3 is CASSVEAGLLGVGGELFF. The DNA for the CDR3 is TGCGCCAGCAGCGTAGAGGCAGGACTCCTTGGGGTTGGCGGGGAGCTGTTTTTT.

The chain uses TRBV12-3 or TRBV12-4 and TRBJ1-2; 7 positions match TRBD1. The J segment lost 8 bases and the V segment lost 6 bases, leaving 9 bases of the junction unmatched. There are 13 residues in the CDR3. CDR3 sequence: CASRIQGKRGYTF. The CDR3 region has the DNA TGTGCCAGCAGGATACAGGGGAAAAGAGGCTACACCTTC.

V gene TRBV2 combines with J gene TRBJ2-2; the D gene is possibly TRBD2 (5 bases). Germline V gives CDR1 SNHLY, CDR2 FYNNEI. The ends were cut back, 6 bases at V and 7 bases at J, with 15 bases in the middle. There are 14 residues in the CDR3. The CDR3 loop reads CASRIRTGIGELFF. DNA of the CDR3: TGTGCCAGCAGGATTAGAACGGGGATCGGGGAGCTGTTTTTT.

DNA for the CDR3: TGTGCCAGCAGTGAAAGGAACCTAAATCAGCCCCAGCATTTT. Protein sequence: CASSERNLNQPQHF. The chain couples TRBV25-1 to TRBJ1-5, with D unclear. This CDR3 has 14 residues. Deletions cut 2 bases from V and 4 bases from J, with 9 bases between. Germline loops: CDR1 MGHDK, CDR2 SYGVNS.

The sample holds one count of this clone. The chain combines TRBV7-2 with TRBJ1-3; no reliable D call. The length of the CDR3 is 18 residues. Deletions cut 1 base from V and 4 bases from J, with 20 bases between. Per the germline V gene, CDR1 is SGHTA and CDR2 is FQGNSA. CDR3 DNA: TGTGCCAGCAGCTTAGTCACGGCTCGGTATTTGGCGGGAAACACCATATATTTT. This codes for CASSLVTARYLAGNTIYF.

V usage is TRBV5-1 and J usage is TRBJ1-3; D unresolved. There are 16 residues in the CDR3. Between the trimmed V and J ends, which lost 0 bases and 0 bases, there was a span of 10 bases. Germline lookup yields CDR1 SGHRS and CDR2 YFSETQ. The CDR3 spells CASSLGGTSSGNTIYF. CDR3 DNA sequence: TGCGCCAGCAGCTTGGGGGGTACCAGCTCTGGAAACACCATATATTTT.